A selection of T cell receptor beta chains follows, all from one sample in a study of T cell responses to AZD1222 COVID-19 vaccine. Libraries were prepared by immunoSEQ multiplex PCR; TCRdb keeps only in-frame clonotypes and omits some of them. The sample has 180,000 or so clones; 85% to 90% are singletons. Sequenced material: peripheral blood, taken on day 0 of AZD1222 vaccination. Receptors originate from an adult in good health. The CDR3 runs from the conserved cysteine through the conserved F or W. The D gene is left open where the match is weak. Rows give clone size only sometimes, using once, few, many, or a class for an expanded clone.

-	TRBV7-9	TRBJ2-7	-	CASGGQLYEQYF	TGTGCCAGCGGTGGACAGCTCTACGAGCAGTACTTC
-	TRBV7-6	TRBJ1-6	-	CASSHLLGFDRSSYNSPLHF	TGTGCCAGCAGCCACCTTTTGGGCTTCGACAGGAGCTCCTATAATTCACCCCTCCACTTT
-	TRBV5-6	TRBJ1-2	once	CASSPRGGVDTF	TGTGCCAGCAGCCCACGTGGGGGGGTTGACACCTTC
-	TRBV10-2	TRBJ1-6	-	CATQGSRDSPLHF	TGCGCCACCCAGGGGAGTAGGGATTCACCCCTCCACTTT
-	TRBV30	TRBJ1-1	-	CAWKHGPMNTEAFF	TGTGCCTGGAAACACGGCCCCATGAACACTGAAGCTTTCTTT
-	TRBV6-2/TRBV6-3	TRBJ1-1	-	CASSYMNTEAFF	TGTGCCAGCAGTTACATGAACACTGAAGCTTTCTTT
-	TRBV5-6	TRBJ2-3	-	CASSSGTSTDTQYF	TGTGCCAGCAGTTCAGGGACAAGCACAGATACGCAGTATTTT
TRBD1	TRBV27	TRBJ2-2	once	CASSLSIQGHGELFF	TGTGCCAGCAGTTTATCGATACAGGGGCACGGGGAGCTGTTTTTT
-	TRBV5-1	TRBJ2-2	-	CASQLGDTGELFF	TGCGCCAGCCAACTCGGGGACACCGGGGAGCTGTTTTTT
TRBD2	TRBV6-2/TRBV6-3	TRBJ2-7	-	CASSFPGTSGNEQYF	TGTGCCAGCAGTTTTCCCGGGACTAGCGGGAACGAGCAGTACTTC
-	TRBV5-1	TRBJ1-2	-	CASSLGQANYGYTF	TGCGCCAGCAGCTTGGGACAGGCTAACTATGGCTACACCTTC
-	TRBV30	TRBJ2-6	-	CAWEPGAGANVLTF	TGTGCCTGGGAACCCGGGGCGGGGGCCAACGTCCTGACTTTC
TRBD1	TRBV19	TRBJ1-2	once	CASSISGQGGGYTF	TGTGCCAGTAGTATATCGGGACAGGGAGGTGGCTACACCTTC
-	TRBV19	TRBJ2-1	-	CASKLNGAGLGEQFF	TGTGCCAGTAAACTGAACGGGGCGGGTTTAGGGGAGCAGTTCTTC
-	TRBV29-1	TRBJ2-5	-	CSVPDRVQQETQYF	TGCAGCGTTCCGGACAGAGTTCAACAAGAGACCCAGTACTTC
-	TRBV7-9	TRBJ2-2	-	CASSPQATGELFF	TGTGCCAGCAGCCCCCAAGCCACCGGGGAGCTGTTTTTT
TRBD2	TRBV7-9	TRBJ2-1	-	CASSPGGLAHNEQFF	TGTGCCAGCAGCCCAGGAGGACTAGCGCACAATGAGCAGTTCTTC
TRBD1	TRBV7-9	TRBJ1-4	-	CASSLRTGELFF	TGTGCCAGCAGCTTACGGACAGGTGAACTGTTTTTT
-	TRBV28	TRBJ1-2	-	CASSHDNYGYTF	TGTGCCAGCAGTCACGATAACTATGGCTACACCTTC
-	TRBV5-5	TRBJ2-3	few	CASSLVGYSTDTQYF	TGTGCCAGCAGCTTGGTTGGCTATAGCACAGATACGCAGTATTTT
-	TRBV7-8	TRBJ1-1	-	CASSFPHGGDTEAFF	TGTGCCAGCAGCTTCCCTCACGGGGGGGACACTGAAGCTTTCTTT
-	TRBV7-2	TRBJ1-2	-	CASSSLIMGDTYGYTF	TGTGCCAGCAGCTCTCTGATAATGGGGGACACCTATGGCTACACCTTC
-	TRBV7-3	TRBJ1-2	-	CASSRTARSGGYTF	TGTGCCAGCAGCCGGACAGCCAGGTCGGGTGGCTACACCTTC
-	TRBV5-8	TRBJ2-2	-	CASSLSGTPNTGELFF	TGTGCCAGCAGCTTGTCCGGGACACCGAACACCGGGGAGCTGTTTTTT
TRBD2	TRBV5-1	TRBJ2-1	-	CASSYTSGGANEQFF	TGCGCCAGCAGCTACACTAGCGGGGGGGCCAATGAGCAGTTCTTC
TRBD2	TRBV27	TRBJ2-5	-	CASSLTGTSGGGGETQYF	TGTGCCAGCAGTTTAACCGGGACTAGCGGGGGGGGCGGCGAGACCCAGTACTTC
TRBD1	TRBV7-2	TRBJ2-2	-	CASSQQTGTGELFF	TGTGCCAGCAGCCAGCAGACAGGGACCGGGGAGCTGTTTTTT
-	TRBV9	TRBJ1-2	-	CASSPNRVSVYGYTF	TGTGCCAGCAGCCCCAACAGGGTCTCAGTCTATGGCTACACCTTC
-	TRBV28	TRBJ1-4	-	CASSRTVGSNEKLFF	TGTGCCAGCAGCCGAACCGTCGGAAGTAATGAAAAACTGTTTTTT
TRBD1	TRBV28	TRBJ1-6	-	CASSTTQGAASPLHF	TGTGCCAGCAGTACGACACAGGGGGCCGCTTCACCCCTCCACTTT
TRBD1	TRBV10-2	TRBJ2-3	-	CASRESGQYTDTQYF	TGCGCCAGCAGGGAATCGGGACAGTACACAGATACGCAGTATTTT
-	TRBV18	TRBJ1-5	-	CASSLDRAEPQHF	TGTGCCAGCTCACTCGACCGCGCCGAGCCCCAGCATTTT
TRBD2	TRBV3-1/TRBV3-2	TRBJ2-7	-	CASSQTSGEQYF	TGTGCCAGCAGCCAAACTAGCGGCGAGCAGTACTTC
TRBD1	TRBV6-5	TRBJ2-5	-	CASRRWDSPQETQYF	TGTGCCAGCAGACGCTGGGACAGTCCCCAAGAGACCCAGTACTTC
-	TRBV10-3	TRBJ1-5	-	CAISEGSGDNQPQHF	TGTGCCATCAGTGAGGGGTCAGGGGATAATCAGCCCCAGCATTTT
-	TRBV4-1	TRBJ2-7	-	CASSQVRERYEQYF	TGCGCCAGCAGCCAAGTACGGGAGAGGTACGAGCAGTACTTC
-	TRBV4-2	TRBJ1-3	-	CASSQGTADSGNTIYF	TGTGCCAGCAGCCAAGGGACAGCTGACTCTGGAAACACCATATATTTT
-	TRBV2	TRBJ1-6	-	CASSEAQNNSPLHF	TGTGCCAGCAGTGAGGCTCAAAATAATTCACCCCTCCACTTT
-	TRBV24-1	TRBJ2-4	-	CATSDNSVRSNVAKNIQYF	TGTGCCACCAGTGACAACTCTGTGAGGTCCAACGTAGCCAAAAACATTCAGTACTTC
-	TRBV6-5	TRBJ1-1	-	CASSSVTRNTEAFF	TGTGCCAGCAGTTCAGTTACCCGTAACACTGAAGCTTTCTTT
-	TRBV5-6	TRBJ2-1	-	CASSSRMSDIRYSYNEQFF	TGTGCCAGCAGCTCGCGGATGTCGGACATACGCTACTCCTACAATGAGCAGTTCTTC
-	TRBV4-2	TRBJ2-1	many	CASSQWGNEQFF	TGTGCCAGCAGCCAATGGGGGAATGAGCAGTTCTTC
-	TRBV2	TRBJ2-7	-	CASLTKGSDNREQYF	TGTGCCAGCCTTACTAAAGGGTCCGATAACCGCGAGCAGTACTTC